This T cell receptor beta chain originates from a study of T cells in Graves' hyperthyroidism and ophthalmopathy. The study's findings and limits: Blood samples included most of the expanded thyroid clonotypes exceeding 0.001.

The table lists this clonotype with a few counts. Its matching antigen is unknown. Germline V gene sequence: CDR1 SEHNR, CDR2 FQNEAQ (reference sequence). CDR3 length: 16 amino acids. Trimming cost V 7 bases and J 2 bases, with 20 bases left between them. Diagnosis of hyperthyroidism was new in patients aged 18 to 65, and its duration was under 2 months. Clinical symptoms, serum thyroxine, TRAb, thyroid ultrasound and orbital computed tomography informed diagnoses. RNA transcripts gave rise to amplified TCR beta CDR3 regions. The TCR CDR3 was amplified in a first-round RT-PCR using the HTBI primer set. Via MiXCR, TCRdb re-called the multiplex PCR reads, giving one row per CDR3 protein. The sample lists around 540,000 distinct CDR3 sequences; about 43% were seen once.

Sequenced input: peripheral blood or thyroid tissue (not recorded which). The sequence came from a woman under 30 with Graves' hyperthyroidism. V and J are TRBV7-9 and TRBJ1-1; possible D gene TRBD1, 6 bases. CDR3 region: CASTPPEGTRNTEAFF. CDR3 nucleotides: TGTGCCAGCACCCCCCCCGAGGGGACAAGAAACACTGAAGCTTTCTTT.